The present entry profiles one T cell receptor beta chain with its context. Its antigen is undetermined. The method was immunoSEQ multiplex PCR; TCRdb's version includes in-frame clones alone and lacks a portion of them. The sample consists of tens of thousands of clones, roughly 78% of them appearing once. CDR1 is SGHRS, CDR2 YFSETQ, per germline. This CDR3 contains 13 residues. Losses at the gene ends were 4 bases for V and 3 bases for J; bases not matched to a gene: 2. Time point in this sample: week 11, during vaccination. A single vaccine dose contained 300 ug of mutant IDH1 20-mer peptide, and topical imiquimod was used with it. The data are from a study of a mutant IDH1 vaccine in newly diagnosed glioma.

The chain employs TRBV5-1 and TRBJ2-7; TRBD1 aligns across 9 bases. The sample in question was PBMCs, obtained from a glioma patient whose treatment included an IDH1 peptide vaccine. This receptor was obtained from a man aged 30 to 39 with glioma. CDR3 region: CASSRDRDYEQYF. The CDR3 region has the DNA TGCGCCAGCAGCCGGGACAGGGACTACGAGCAGTACTTC. Filled out from reference TRBV5-1 and TRBJ2-7, the complete variable domain reads KAGVTQTPRYLIKTRGQQVTLSCSPISGHRSVSWYQQTPGQGLQFLFEYFSETQRNKGNFPGRFSGRQFSNSRSEMNVSTLELGDSALYLCASSRDRDYEQYFGPGTRLTVT.